This passage covers 15 T cell receptor beta chains from one sample sequenced in a study of CD8+CD57+ T cells in acquired aplastic anemia (dated by TCRdb to the late 2010s). TCRdb records Illumina HiSeq 2000 as the sequencer. TCR beta VDJ combination and CDR3 sequence profiling used genomic DNA as the template. Starting from the raw public reads, TCRdb applied fastp trimming at Q25, assembled clones with MiXCR and retained in-frame beta chains. One record per CDR3 amino acid sequence lists the most common genes and DNA. The sample table shows about 190,000 distinct CDR3 sequences, and 64% are seen once. The ten largest clones represent just over 45% of the sample. The source material was sorted CD4+, CD8+, or CD8+CD57+ T cells (not recorded which) from PBMCs. The receptors stem from a human donor with severe aplastic anemia or a healthy control (not recorded which).

V usage is TRBV20-1 and J usage is TRBJ2-3, with 10 positions matching TRBD1. Trimming cost V 0 bases and J 4 bases; bases outside gene matches: 4. CDR3 length: 15 amino acids. Germline CDR1 reads DFQATT; CDR2 reads SNEGSKA (reference sequence). CDR3 nucleotides: TGCAGTGCTAGAGATGACAGGGGGCTTGCAGATACGCAGTATTTT. Amino acid sequence: CSARDDRGLADTQYF.

CDR3 sequence: CATSDLGSGAKETQYF. As DNA, the CDR3 is TGTGCCACCAGTGATTTGGGGTCCGGGGCCAAAGAGACCCAGTACTTC. V is TRBV24-1 and J is TRBJ2-5; D may correspond to TRBD1 or TRBD2 (5 bases each). V was shortened by 0 bases and J by 3 bases, with 13 bases between the two germline ends. This CDR3 has 16 residues. The V gene's germline CDR1 is KGHDR and CDR2 SFDVKD.

The J gene is TRBJ2-3, the V gene TRBV20-1; TRBD2 might be the D (6 bases). This CDR3 contains 11 residues. CDR1 DFQATT and CDR2 SNEGSKA come from the germline V gene (reference sequence). CDR3 protein: CSAGSGDTQYF. Written as DNA, the CDR3 is TGCAGCGCGGGGTCGGGAGATACGCAGTATTTT.

This chain uses TRBV24-1 with TRBJ2-3; 10 positions agree with TRBD1. The CDR3 runs 16 residues. CDR1 and CDR2 from the germline V gene are KGHDR and SFDVKD. J lost 3 bases, V lost 1 base, and 3 bases had no gene match. This CDR3 is CATSDFRDRGTDTQYF. The CDR3 bases are TGTGCCACCAGTGATTTCCGGGACAGGGGAACAGATACGCAGTATTTT.

This clonotype was seen more than once but under ten times. The J gene is TRBJ2-1, the V gene TRBV10-3; TRBD1 matches 10 bases. The CDR3 is made up of 13 amino acids. CDR1 is ENHRY and CDR2 is SYGVKD in the germline V gene. CDR3 in amino acids: CDKGQGLYNEQFF. CDR3 sequence (DNA): TGTGACAAGGGACAGGGGCTCTACAATGAGCAGTTCTTC.

The chain carries TRBV19 and TRBJ2-7; 8 bases fit TRBD2. Per the germline V gene, CDR1 is LNHDA and CDR2 is SQIVND (reference sequence). The ends lost 5 bases at V and 3 bases at J; junction bases unmatched: 9. This CDR3 comprises 15 residues. DNA of the CDR3: TGTGCCAGTAGTCCCACGGGAGGGAGGGGCTACGAGCAGTACTTC. Its translation: CASSPTGGRGYEQYF.

The chain couples TRBV15 to TRBJ1-2, with D unresolved. This CDR3 spans 15 amino acids. CDR1 is LNHNV, CDR2 YYDKDF, per germline (reference sequence). The ends were cut back, 0 bases at V and 5 bases at J, with 13 bases in the middle. This CDR3 reads CATSREVSTTYGYTF. CDR3 bases: TGTGCCACCAGCAGAGAGGTCAGCACAACGTATGGCTACACCTTC.

The rearrangement uses TRBV9 and TRBJ1-2, with 7 bases matching TRBD1. This CDR3 contains 16 residues. The germline CDR1 and CDR2 sequences are SGDLS and YYNGEE. V dropped 4 bases and J dropped 4; count of bases not matched to a gene: 13. The CDR3 protein is CASSITPGQPVYGYTF. In nucleotides, the CDR3 is TGTGCCAGCAGCATAACACCGGGACAGCCAGTCTATGGCTACACCTTC.

The chain carries TRBV4-1 and TRBJ2-2; D is perhaps TRBD1 (5 bases). V dropped 0 bases and J dropped 5 bases, with 13 bases sitting between them. The germline V gene has CDR1 MGHRA and CDR2 YSYEKL. The CDR3 contains 16 residues. In DNA, the CDR3 is TGCGCCAGCAGCCAAGAGGCAGGGATCTTGACCGGGGAGCTGTTTTTT. It encodes CASSQEAGILTGELFF.

This clonotype was detected only once. The rearrangement joins TRBV7-2 to TRBJ1-6; D call uncertain. The CDR3 sequence is 13 residues long. Trimming pared 6 bases from V and 11 bases from J, leaving 14 bases between. Germline V gene sequence: CDR1 SGHTA, CDR2 FQGNSA. CDR3 region: CASRARPEAPLHF. The CDR3 coding sequence is TGTGCCAGCAGGGCCCGACCCGAAGCACCCCTCCACTTT.

The chain couples TRBV12-3 or TRBV12-4 to TRBJ2-3; D is perhaps TRBD2 (6 bases). The V gene lost 2 bases and the J gene lost 1 base, with 16 bases spanning the gap. This CDR3 contains 17 residues. For the CDR3, the DNA is TGTGCCAGCAGTTTACCGGGAGCGGAGATCGGCACAGATACGCAGTATTTT. It is translated as CASSLPGAEIGTDTQYF.

The chain has TRBV20-1 and TRBJ1-3; D possibly corresponds to TRBD1 (5 bases). CDR3 length: 15 amino acids. With 4 bases removed from V and 5 bases from J, the gap between germline ends came to 18 bases. From germline, CDR1 is DFQATT and CDR2 SNEGSKA (reference sequence). CDR3 in amino acids: CSATSSGSGRNTIYF. The CDR3 nucleotides read TGCAGTGCTACCAGCTCAGGGAGCGGGAGAAACACCATATATTTT.

CDR3 sequence (DNA): TGTGCCACCAGTAGCGGGGGCACAGATACGCAGTATTTT. Its translation: CATSSGGTDTQYF. The J gene is TRBJ2-3, the V gene TRBV24-1, with TRBD2 matching over 7 bases. Germline CDR1 is KGHDR and CDR2 is SFDVKD. The junction had 0 bases not matched to a gene; V was cut back by 6 bases and J by 1 base. The CDR3 extends over 13 amino acids.

A word on this clonotype: No conserved phenylalanine or tryptophan ends this CDR3, so it is likely a read error. The CDR3 DNA reads TGTGCCAGCAGTGACTCTGACAGGGGTGCAGATACGCAGTATATT. This translates into CASSDSDRGADTQYI. The chain employs TRBV25-1 and TRBJ2-3; 8 bases are shared with TRBD1. Germline-derived CDR1 and CDR2 are MGHDK and SYGVNS. V trimming: 3 bases; J trimming: 4 bases; junction bases outside the gene matches: 6. The CDR3 has 15 residues.

Worth noting for this clonotype: The junction shows a germline mismatch at one end, possibly a read error. V usage is TRBV4-2 and J usage is TRBJ2-7, with 9 bases aligning to TRBD1. The CDR3 contains 15 residues. Germline V gene data show CDR1 as LGHNA and CDR2 as YNFKEQ. The CDR3 DNA is TGTGCCAGCAGCCAGATCCGACAGGGGGTAAACGACCAGTACTTC. Its protein product is CASSQIRQGVNDQYF.